This T cell receptor (beta chain) stems from a study of blood T cell repertoires in COVID-19. As for the study in general: The study drew acute and convalescent COVID-19 samples from the United States, Italy and Spain. PBMCs, B-cell-depleted T cells, or T cells provided the cDNA or gDNA that made up the material.

Per the authors' pipeline: From reference gene primer amplification, estimates of nucleated cell counts were derived. This table comes from immunoSEQ multiplex PCR, and its TCRdb copy is limited to in-frame clones, with some not included. That table gives V, J and clone size, and the DNA gave D and trimming. This repertoire shows 150,000 to 200,000 clones, 88% found once; its top ten account for 3.5% to 4.5%. This clone was observed once. Input material: peripheral blood. This TCR derives from a human donor in a cohort sampled during active COVID-19.

The CDR3 sequence: CATSDPGQNYEQYF. The CDR3 coding sequence is TGTGCCACCAGTGATCCGGGACAGAACTACGAGCAGTACTTC. The chain uses TRBV24-1 and TRBJ2-7, with 7 nucleotides matching TRBD1. The CDR3 consists of 14 residues. Germline lookup yields CDR1 KGHDR and CDR2 SFDVKD. Trimming cost V 3 bases and J 3 bases; bases outside gene matches: 4.